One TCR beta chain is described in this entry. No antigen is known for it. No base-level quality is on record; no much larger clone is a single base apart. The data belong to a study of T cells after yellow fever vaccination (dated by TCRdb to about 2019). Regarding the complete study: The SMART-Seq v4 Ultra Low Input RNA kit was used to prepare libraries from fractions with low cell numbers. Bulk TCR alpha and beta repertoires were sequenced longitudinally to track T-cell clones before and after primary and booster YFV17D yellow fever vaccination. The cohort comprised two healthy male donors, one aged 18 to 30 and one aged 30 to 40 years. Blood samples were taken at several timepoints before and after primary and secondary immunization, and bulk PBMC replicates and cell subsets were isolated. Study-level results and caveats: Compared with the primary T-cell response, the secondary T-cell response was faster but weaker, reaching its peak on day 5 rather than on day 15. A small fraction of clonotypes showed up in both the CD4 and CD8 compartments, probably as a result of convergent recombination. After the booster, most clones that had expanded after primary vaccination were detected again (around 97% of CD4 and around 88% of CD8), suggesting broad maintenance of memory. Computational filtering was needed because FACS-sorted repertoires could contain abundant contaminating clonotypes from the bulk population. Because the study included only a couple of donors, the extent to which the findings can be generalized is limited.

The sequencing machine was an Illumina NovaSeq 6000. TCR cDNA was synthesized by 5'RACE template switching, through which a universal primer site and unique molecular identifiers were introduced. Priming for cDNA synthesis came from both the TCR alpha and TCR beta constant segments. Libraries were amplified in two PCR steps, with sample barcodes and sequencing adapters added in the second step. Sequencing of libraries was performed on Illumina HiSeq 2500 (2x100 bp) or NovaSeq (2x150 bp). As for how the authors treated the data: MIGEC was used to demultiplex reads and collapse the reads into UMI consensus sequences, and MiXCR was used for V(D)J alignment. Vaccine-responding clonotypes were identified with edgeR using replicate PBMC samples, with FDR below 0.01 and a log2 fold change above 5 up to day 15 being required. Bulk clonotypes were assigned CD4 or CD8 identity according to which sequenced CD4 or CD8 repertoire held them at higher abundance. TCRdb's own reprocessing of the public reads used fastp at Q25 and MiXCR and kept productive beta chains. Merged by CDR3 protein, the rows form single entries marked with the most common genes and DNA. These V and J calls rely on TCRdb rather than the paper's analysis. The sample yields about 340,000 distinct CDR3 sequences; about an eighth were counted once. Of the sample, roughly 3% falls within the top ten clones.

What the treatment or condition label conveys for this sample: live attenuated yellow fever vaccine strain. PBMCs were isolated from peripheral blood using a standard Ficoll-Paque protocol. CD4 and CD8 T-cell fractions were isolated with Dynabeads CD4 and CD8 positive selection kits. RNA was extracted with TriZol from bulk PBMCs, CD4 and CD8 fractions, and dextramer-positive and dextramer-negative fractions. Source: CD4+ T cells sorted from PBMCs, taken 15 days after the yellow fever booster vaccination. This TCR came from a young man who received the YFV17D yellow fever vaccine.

The sequenced DNA: TGCAGTGCTAGCGCAGGGGCTGGGTACGGGGGCAATCAGCCCCAGCATTTT. Its protein is CSASAGAGYGGNQPQHF. The rearranged segments are TRBV20-1 and TRBJ1-5, and possibly TRBD1, on 6 matching bases. The CDR3 has 17 amino acids, counting the end cysteine and phenylalanine. Only the CDR3 part of the read is kept: 51 bases, read in frame from the first base. CDR1 and CDR2 are drawn from the germline V gene (reference sequence): DFQATT, SNEGSKA. The V and J ends are trimmed by 3 bases and 2 bases, leaving 20 bases between them.